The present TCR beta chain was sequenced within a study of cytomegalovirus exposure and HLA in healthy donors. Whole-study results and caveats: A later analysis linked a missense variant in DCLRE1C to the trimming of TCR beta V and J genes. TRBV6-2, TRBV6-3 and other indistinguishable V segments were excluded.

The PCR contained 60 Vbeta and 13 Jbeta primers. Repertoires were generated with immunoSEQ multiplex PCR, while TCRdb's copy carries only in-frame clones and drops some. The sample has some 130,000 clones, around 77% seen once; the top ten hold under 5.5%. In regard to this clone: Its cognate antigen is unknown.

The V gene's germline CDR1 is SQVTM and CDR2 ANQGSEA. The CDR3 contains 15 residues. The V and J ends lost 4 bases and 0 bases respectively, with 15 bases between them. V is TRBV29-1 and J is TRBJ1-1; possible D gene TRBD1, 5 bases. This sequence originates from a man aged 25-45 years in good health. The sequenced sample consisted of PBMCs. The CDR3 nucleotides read TGCAGCGTTGGAGGACAAGGATTTTTGAACACTGAAGCTTTCTTT. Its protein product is CSVGGQGFLNTEAFF.